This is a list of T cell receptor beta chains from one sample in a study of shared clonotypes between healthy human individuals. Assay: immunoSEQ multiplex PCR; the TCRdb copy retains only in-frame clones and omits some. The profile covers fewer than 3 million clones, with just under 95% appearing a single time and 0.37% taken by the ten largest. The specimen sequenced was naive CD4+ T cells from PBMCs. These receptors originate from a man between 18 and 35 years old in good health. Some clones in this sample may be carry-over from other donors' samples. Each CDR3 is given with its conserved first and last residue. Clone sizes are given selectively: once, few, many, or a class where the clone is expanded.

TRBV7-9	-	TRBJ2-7	CASSFSGSSYEQYF
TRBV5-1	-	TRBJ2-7	CASSPVAGTYEQYF
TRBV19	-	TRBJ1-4	CASTSYRGQDEKLFF
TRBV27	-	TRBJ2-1	CASSLSVQGVSWFF
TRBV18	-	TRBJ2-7	CASSPNRGSYEQYF
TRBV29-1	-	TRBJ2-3	CSGATGATDTQYF
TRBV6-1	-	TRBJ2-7	CASSAGPGEQYF
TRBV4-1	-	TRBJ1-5	CASSQTEGGGNQPQHF
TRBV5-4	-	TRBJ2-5	CASSFPGMVETQYF
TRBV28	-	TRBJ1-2	CASRKQGRNYGYTF
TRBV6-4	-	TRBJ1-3	CASEPGQGAPYSGNTIYF
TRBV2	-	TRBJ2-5	CASRATSGSWETQYF
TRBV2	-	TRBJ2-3	CAISRYGGSLTDTQYF
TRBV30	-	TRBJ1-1	CAWGNTEAFF
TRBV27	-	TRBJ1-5	CVSSFAGVTPQHF
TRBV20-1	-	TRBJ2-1	CSPSQRNEQFF
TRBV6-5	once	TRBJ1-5	CASSWTYSVGNQPQHF
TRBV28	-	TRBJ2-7	CASSFRAETSGFSYEQYF
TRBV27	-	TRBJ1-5	CASSYRQGFDQPQHF
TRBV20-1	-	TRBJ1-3	CSVYNGNTIYF
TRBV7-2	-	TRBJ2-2	CASSFGGPAGTGELFF
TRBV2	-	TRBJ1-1	CASRYDREVEAFF
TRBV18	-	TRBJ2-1	CASSPAGNEQFF
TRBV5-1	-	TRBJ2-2	CASSRTGTLNTGELFF
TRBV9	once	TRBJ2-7	CASSLGTNYEQYF
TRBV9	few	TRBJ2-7	CASSPRAGSYEQYF
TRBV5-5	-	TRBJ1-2	CASSSQQGTNYGYTF
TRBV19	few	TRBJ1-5	CASSVTGGESQPQHF
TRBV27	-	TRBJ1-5	CASSGGKAGAYQPQHF
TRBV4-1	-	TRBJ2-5	CASSQPGTLETQYF
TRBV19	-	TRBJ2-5	CASSALLGGGETQYF
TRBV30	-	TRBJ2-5	CAWGLGGGWETQYF
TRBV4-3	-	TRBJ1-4	CASSQVWTVPLNEKLFF
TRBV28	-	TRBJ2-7	CASRAGFLGASYEQYF
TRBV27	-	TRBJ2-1	CASSLIYDRDIYNEQFF
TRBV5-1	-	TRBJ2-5	CASSSLLQETQYF
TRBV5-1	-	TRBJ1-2	CASSSEAGSTGTF
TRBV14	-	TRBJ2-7	CASSQGLPWMSAPYEQYF
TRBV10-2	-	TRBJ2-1	CASRAGPRVSYNEQFF